The source of this TCR beta chain is a study of T-cell reconstitution after alpha-beta-depleted transplantation in children. Study-wide findings and caveats: As was reported, about two months after transplant, alpha-beta T cells came from several hundred expanded graft clones. At one year after transplant, newly produced T cells mostly accounted for T-cell counts and diversity.

There are many counts of this clonotype. Antigen specificity is unknown. The CDR3 contains 16 residues. Germline V gives CDR1 WSHSY, CDR2 SAAADI. J was trimmed by 9 bases and V by 4 bases; bases with no gene match: 14. TCRbeta library construction was performed incorporating unique molecular identifiers. TCRdb passed the PCR reads through MiXCR, listing each CDR3 protein once. The table has 97,000 or so distinct CDR3 sequences, 5% to 6% seen once; the top ten hold about 6%. The chain joins TRBV10-2 to TRBJ2-1; 8 bases agree with TRBD2. The clonotype was recovered from a female patient between 2 and 15 years old who had a stem cell transplant for Fanconi anemia, so the T cells may come from the graft donor. Sequenced material: PBMCs, mostly from graft donor cells, taken 60 days after TCRalphabeta/CD19-depleted stem cell transplant. CDR3 coding DNA: TGCGCCAGCAGTGCGGGACTAGGGGAAGGCCACGGTGAGCAGTTCTTC. This sequence encodes CASSAGLGEGHGEQFF.